A single sample gave rise to the 27 T cell receptor beta chains below, sequenced in a study. The sorted Tregs were CD4+CD25+CD127-/low cells. TCRdb reprocessed the 5' RACE reads with MiXCR, giving one entry per CDR3 protein. This table holds 9,000 to 9,500 distinct CDR3 sequences, approximately 45% found once. Sequenced material: Tregs sorted from a lymph node. The source is a female donor with breast cancer.

J is TRBJ1-5 and V is TRBV4-1, with a weak D call TRBD1 (5 bases). The CDR3 covers 13 residues. Per germline, CDR1 MGHRA and CDR2 YSYEKL. V dropped 1 base and J dropped 7 bases, with 8 bases sitting between them. CDR3 in DNA: TGCGCCAGCAGCCAAGGGGGCGTACAGCCCCAGCATTTT. Translation gives CASSQGGVQPQHF.

The rearrangement links TRBV12-3 or TRBV12-4 to TRBJ1-5; D may be TRBD1 (6 bases). The CDR3 extends over 18 amino acids. The V gene lost 3 bases and the J gene lost 0 bases, with 18 bases spanning the gap. The CDR3 DNA sequence: TGTGCCAGCAGTTTTTGGGGGGCCGCGGGGTATAGCAATCAGCCCCAGCATTTT. It is translated as CASSFWGAAGYSNQPQHF.

The chain joins TRBV20-1 to TRBJ2-7; 13 bases match TRBD2. With 3 bases clipped from V and 0 bases from J, the junction kept 2 bases outside the gene matches. Looked up from germline, CDR1 is DFQATT and CDR2 is SNEGSKA (reference sequence). The CDR3 extends over 15 amino acids. CDR3 loop: CSASGTSGISYEQYF. CDR3 nucleotide sequence: TGCAGTGCTAGTGGGACTAGCGGGATCTCCTACGAGCAGTACTTC.

The CDR3 nucleotides are TGTGCCAGCAGTTACAATGACAGATACAATGAGCAGTTCTTC. Protein sequence: CASSYNDRYNEQFF. The chain couples TRBV6-5 to TRBJ2-1; TRBD1 might be the D (5 bases). The V end was cut by 2 bases, the J end by 4 bases, with 9 bases between. Germline CDR1 MNHEY, CDR2 SVGAGI. The CDR3 is 14 amino acids.

The V and J genes are TRBV5-5 and TRBJ2-1, with no clear D. Germline CDR1 is SGHKS and CDR2 is YYEKEE (reference sequence). CDR3 length: 15 amino acids. The V and J ends lost 6 bases and 7 bases respectively, with 20 bases between them. CDR3 in DNA: TGTGCCAGCACCCTCAGCTCGTACAAGTTGAATGAGCAGTTCTTC. Translating gives CASTLSSYKLNEQFF.

V gene TRBV9 combines with J gene TRBJ2-7; no clear D. The CDR3 is 14 amino acids. Between the trimmed V and J ends, which lost 4 bases and 1 base, there was a span of 12 bases. Germline CDR1 SGDLS, CDR2 YYNGEE. The CDR3 loop is CASSTGLGSYEQYF. As DNA, the CDR3 is TGTGCCAGCAGCACGGGCCTGGGGTCCTACGAGCAGTACTTC.

The genes are TRBV29-1 and TRBJ2-7; TRBD2 might be the D (5 bases). The germline CDR1 and CDR2 sequences are SQVTM and ANQGSEA. V was shortened by 5 bases and J by 0 bases, with 8 bases between the two germline ends. The CDR3 is made up of 12 amino acids. In nucleotides, the CDR3 is TGCAGCGTTCGGGGTAGCTCCTACGAGCAGTACTTC. Translation gives CSVRGSSYEQYF.

This clonotype was seen more than once but under ten times. The V call is TRBV12-3 or TRBV12-4, the J call TRBJ2-3; 9 bases map to TRBD2. The CDR3 has 12 residues. Trimming took 1 base from V and 10 from J; bases not matched to a gene: 0. The CDR3 loop reads CASSLGLAAQYF. DNA for the CDR3: TGTGCCAGCAGTTTAGGACTAGCGGCGCAGTATTTT.

For this clonotype: Relative to the germline gene, one junction end is altered; a read error may explain this. This chain links TRBV27 with TRBJ2-5; D gene uncertain. The length of the CDR3 is 14 residues. From germline, CDR1 is MNHEY and CDR2 SMNVEV (reference sequence). The CDR3: CASSLSRDQGTQYF. The CDR3 coding sequence is TGTGCCAGCAGTTTAAGTAGGGATCAAGGGACCCAGTACTTC.

This rearrangement joins TRBV5-1 to TRBJ2-7; TRBD1 matches 10 bases. Germline CDR1 reads SGHRS; CDR2 reads YFSETQ. The V and J ends lost 4 bases and 2 bases, in that order; junction bases with no gene match: 12. CDR3 size: 17 residues. CDR3 loop: CASSLKTGGTVTYEQYF. The CDR3 DNA is TGCGCCAGCAGCCTGAAGACAGGGGGCACCGTCACCTACGAGCAGTACTTC.

CDR3: CASRTDGTLYEQYF. DNA of the CDR3: TGTGCCAGCAGAACGGACGGTACCCTCTACGAGCAGTACTTC. V gene TRBV5-5 combines with J gene TRBJ2-7; D is uncertain. V was clipped by 5 bases and J by 3 bases, with 15 bases between them. Germline CDR1 and CDR2: SGHKS and YYEKEE (reference sequence). The CDR3 covers 14 residues.

The genes are TRBV6-2 or TRBV6-3 and TRBJ2-1, with 9 nucleotides matching TRBD2. The CDR3 covers 13 residues. Germline CDR1 reads MNHEY; CDR2 reads SVGEGT. J was trimmed by 4 bases and V by 11 bases; bases with no gene match: 6. This CDR3 is CAGGTSSYNEQFF. In nucleotides, the CDR3 is TGTGCCGGAGGGACTAGCTCATACAATGAGCAGTTCTTC.

The chain couples TRBV20-1 to TRBJ2-7, with 14 bases that match TRBD2. V dropped 3 bases and J dropped 2; count of bases not matched to a gene: 18. The CDR3 contains 20 residues. Germline lookup yields CDR1 DFQATT and CDR2 SNEGSKA (reference sequence). The chain's CDR3 is CSASPLFPGLAGEGAYEQYF. The CDR3 nucleotides read TGCAGTGCTAGCCCCTTGTTCCCGGGACTAGCGGGAGAGGGGGCCTACGAGCAGTACTTC.

This clonotype was seen more than once but under ten times. The chain links TRBV20-1 to TRBJ2-7, with D maybe TRBD1 (6 bases). The CDR3 runs to 11 residues. Trimming pared 6 bases from V and 5 bases from J, leaving 11 bases between. From germline, CDR1 is DFQATT and CDR2 SNEGSKA (reference sequence). CDR3 DNA sequence: TGCAGTGCGAGGACAGCCCACGAGCAGTACTTC. It translates to CSARTAHEQYF.

This rearrangement joins TRBV5-1 to TRBJ1-2; D remains ambiguous. The CDR3 consists of 15 residues. V lost 4 bases and J 5 bases, leaving 18 bases between the germline ends. Germline assignment: CDR1 SGHRS and CDR2 YFSETQ. CDR3 in amino acids: CASSPIPTVGYGYTF. CDR3 nucleotide sequence: TGCGCCAGCAGCCCGATCCCGACCGTGGGATATGGCTACACCTTC.

A few counts support this clonotype. V is TRBV9 and J is TRBJ2-5; D may be TRBD2 (6 bases). CDR1 is SGDLS and CDR2 is YYNGEE in the germline V gene. V shed 1 base and J shed 5 bases, with 18 bases lying between them. The CDR3 contains 16 residues. CDR3 coding DNA: TGTGCCAGCAGCGTACGCGGCCTAGGACGGGGGGAGACCCAGTACTTC. It codes for CASSVRGLGRGETQYF.

In its sample, this clonotype was seen a few times. The rearrangement uses TRBV6-6 and TRBJ2-6, with 8 bases lining up with TRBD1. CDR1 is MNHNY and CDR2 is SVGAGI in the germline V gene (reference sequence). This CDR3 is 15 amino acids long. J was trimmed by 2 bases and V by 6 bases; bases with no gene match: 3. In nucleotides, the CDR3 is TGTGCCAGCAGGTCACAGGGGGCTGGGGCCAACGTCCTGACTTTC. Protein product: CASRSQGAGANVLTF.

V gene TRBV5-6 combines with J gene TRBJ2-5; unclear D gene. The V gene's germline CDR1 is SGHDT and CDR2 YYEEEE. The V and J ends lost 3 bases and 2 bases respectively, with 11 bases between them. CDR3 length equals 14 residues. CDR3 bases: TGTGCCAGCAGCTCCGCCTTCCCTCAAGAGACCCAGTACTTC. Amino acid sequence: CASSSAFPQETQYF.

This chain joins TRBV5-6 and TRBJ1-2, with 9 nucleotides matching TRBD1. The germline CDR1 and CDR2 sequences are SGHDT and YYEEEE. Unmatched junction bases numbered 16, after V lost 4 bases and J lost 12 bases. The CDR3 runs 15 residues. This CDR3 reads CASSERTGAREGHTF. CDR3 in DNA: TGTGCCAGCAGCGAACGGACAGGGGCACGTGAGGGCCACACCTTC. Based on the CDR3 plus reference TRBV5-6 and TRBJ1-2, the full variable domain is DAGVTQSPTHLIKTRGQQVTLRCSPKSGHDTVSWYQQALGQGPQFIFQYYEEEERQRGNFPDRFSGHQFPNYSSELNVNALLLGDSALYLCASSERTGAREGHTFGSGTRLTVV.

CDR3 coding DNA: TGTGCCAGCAGCTTAGGTGGCGCAGGGGCCCGCCCCTACTTC. This translates into CASSLGGAGARPYF. V is TRBV7-6 and J is TRBJ2-7; perhaps TRBD1 as D (6 bases). V was clipped by 1 base and J by 13 bases, with 20 bases between them. From germline, CDR1 is SGHVS and CDR2 FNYEAQ. This CDR3 is built from 14 residues.

This clonotype was recorded a few times. The chain carries TRBV6-4 and TRBJ2-1, with 11 bases lining up with TRBD2. J lost 0 bases, V lost 6 bases, and 19 bases had no gene match. This CDR3 has 21 residues. The germline V gene has CDR1 MRHNA and CDR2 SNTAGT. The CDR3 sequence is CASSGLAGGIPEPSSYNEQFF. The CDR3 DNA reads TGTGCCAGCAGCGGGCTAGCGGGGGGTATTCCCGAACCGAGCTCCTACAATGAGCAGTTCTTC.

The chain has TRBV7-6 and TRBJ2-2, with no clear D. Germline lookup yields CDR1 SGHVS and CDR2 FNYEAQ. The CDR3 extends over 12 amino acids. V lost 2 bases to trimming and J lost 7 bases, with 5 bases between them. The CDR3 loop reads CASSLMLGELFF. The CDR3 coding sequence is TGTGCCAGCAGCTTAATGCTCGGGGAGCTGTTTTTT.

With respect to this clonotype: A much larger clone differs by one base, so this may be a read error. This chain uses TRBV11-3 with TRBJ1-1; 7 nucleotides match TRBD1. The CDR3 totals 13 residues. Germline CDR1 and CDR2: SGHNT and YENEEA. The CDR3 region is CASTPRGHTEASF. Here the CDR3 DNA reads TGTGCCAGCACCCCGAGGGGGCACACTGAAGCTTCCTTT. The full variable domain, in which reference TRBV11-3 and TRBJ1-1 provide the parts outside the CDR3, is EAGVVQSPRYKIIEKKQPVAFWCNPISGHNTLYWYLQNLGQGPELLIRYENEEAVDDSQLPKDRFSAERLKGVDSTLKIQPAELGDSAVYLCASTPRGHTEASFGQGTRLTVV.

This clonotype was seen a few times. The J gene is TRBJ2-1, the V gene TRBV20-1, with no clear D. Trimming left V 6 bases short and J 2 bases short, with 5 bases between. The CDR3 is 11 residues long. From germline, CDR1 is DFQATT and CDR2 SNEGSKA (reference sequence). The CDR3 reads CSAGPYNEQFF. The CDR3 DNA reads TGCAGTGCCGGGCCCTACAATGAGCAGTTCTTC.

V is TRBV4-1 and J is TRBJ1-5, with D perhaps matching TRBD1 (5 bases). Germline lookup yields CDR1 MGHRA and CDR2 YSYEKL. V dropped 6 bases and J dropped 4 bases, with 16 bases sitting between them. This CDR3 has 15 residues. Here the CDR3 DNA reads TGCGCCAGCAGTCCTGGGATCGGGGCAAATCAGCCCCAGCATTTT. Residues: CASSPGIGANQPQHF.

A few counts support this clonotype. The chain uses TRBV6-5 and TRBJ1-2, with 8 bases fitting TRBD1. The V segment lost 0 bases and the J segment 4 bases; nucleotides outside the gene matches: 7. The CDR3 has 16 amino acids. The germline CDR1 and CDR2 sequences are MNHEY and SVGAGI. The CDR3 nucleotides are TGTGCCAGCAGTTACTCGACGGCAGGGGGCAGCTATGGCTACACCTTC. Protein: CASSYSTAGGSYGYTF.

This clonotype was found a few times. The chain is built from TRBV4-1 and TRBJ2-7; possibly TRBD1 or TRBD2 for D (5 bases each). The length of the CDR3 is 15 residues. CDR1 MGHRA and CDR2 YSYEKL come from the germline V gene. Between the trimmed V and J ends, which lost 0 bases and 3 bases, there was a span of 12 bases. Here the CDR3 reads CASSQDRGRSYEQYF. The CDR3 DNA is TGCGCCAGCAGCCAAGATCGGGGACGGAGCTACGAGCAGTACTTC.